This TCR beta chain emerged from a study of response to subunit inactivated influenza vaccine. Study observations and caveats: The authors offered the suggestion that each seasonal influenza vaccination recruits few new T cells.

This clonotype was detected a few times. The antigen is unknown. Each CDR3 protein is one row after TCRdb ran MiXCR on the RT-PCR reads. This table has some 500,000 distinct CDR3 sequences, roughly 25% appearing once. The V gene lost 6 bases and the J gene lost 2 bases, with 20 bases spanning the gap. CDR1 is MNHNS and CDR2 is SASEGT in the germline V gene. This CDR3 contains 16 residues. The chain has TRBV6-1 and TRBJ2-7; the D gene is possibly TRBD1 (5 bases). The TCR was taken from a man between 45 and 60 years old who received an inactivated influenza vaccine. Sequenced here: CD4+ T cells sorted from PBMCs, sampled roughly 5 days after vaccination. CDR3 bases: TGTGCCAGCAGAATGGGGTATCGGACATCTCCCTACGAGCAGTACTTC. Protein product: CASRMGYRTSPYEQYF.